The rows below give T cell receptor beta chains drawn from one sample of a study of blood T cell repertoires in COVID-19. Sequencing was performed with immunoSEQ multiplex PCR; in TCRdb, only in-frame clones are kept and a portion is missing. The table shows around 160,000 clones, with roughly 84% occurring only once. Sequenced: peripheral blood. These receptors were collected from a human donor in a cohort sampled during active COVID-19. CDR3s include the opening cysteine and the closing phenylalanine or tryptophan. The D gene is left open where the match is weak. Clone size appears in some rows only: once, few, many, or a class for an expanded clone.

J | size | V | length | D | DNA | CDR3
TRBJ2-2 | NA | TRBV9 | 14 | TRBD1 | TGTGCCAGCTCGGGTACAGGGGGTACCGGGGAGCTGTTTTTT | CASSGTGGTGELFF
TRBJ2-3 | NA | TRBV6-5 | 13 | NA | TGTGCCAGCAGACGGGGATTCACAGATACGCAGTATTTT | CASRRGFTDTQYF
TRBJ1-1 | NA | TRBV29-1 | 14 | NA | TGCAGCGTGGATGGGGTCGGGGAGGGAGCTGAAGCTTTCTTT | CSVDGVGEGAEAFF
TRBJ2-7 | NA | TRBV28 | 15 | TRBD1 | TGTGCCAGCAGTCCAACCGGGACAGACTCCTACGAGCAGTACTTC | CASSPTGTDSYEQYF
TRBJ2-3 | few | TRBV6-5 | 13 | NA | TGTGCCAGCAGAACGACTAGCACAGATACGCAGTATTTT | CASRTTSTDTQYF
TRBJ2-1 | NA | TRBV14 | 11 | NA | TGTGCCAGCAGCCCCGGTAGCGAGCAGTTCTTC | CASSPGSEQFF
TRBJ2-1 | NA | TRBV25-1 | 15 | TRBD2 | TGTGCCAGCAGTCGTTTGGGGGGGGCCTACAATGAGCAGTTCTTC | CASSRLGGAYNEQFF
TRBJ1-1 | NA | TRBV7-9 | 12 | NA | TGTGCCAGCAGCTTGTTTCGGGCTGAAGCTTTCTTT | CASSLFRAEAFF
TRBJ2-5 | NA | TRBV7-8 | 15 | TRBD2 | TGTGCCAGCAGCCTTGAAGTGGCTAGCGGGGGAGTTCAGTACTTC | CASSLEVASGGVQYF
TRBJ2-1 | NA | TRBV27 | 15 | NA | TGTGCCAGCAGTTCCACGATTCAGTCGTACAATGAGCAGTTCTTC | CASSSTIQSYNEQFF
TRBJ1-5 | once | TRBV19 | 17 | NA | TGTGCCAGTAGTCCAATACGGGGAGGGGTGAGGAATCAGCCCCAGCATTTT | CASSPIRGGVRNQPQHF
TRBJ2-7 | NA | TRBV28 | 15 | TRBD1 | TGTGCCAGCAGTTTCCCGGGACAGGACTCCTACGAGCAGTACTTC | CASSFPGQDSYEQYF
TRBJ1-2 | NA | TRBV25-1 | 12 | NA | TGTGCCAGCAGTGTCCACAGCGGTGGCTACACCTTC | CASSVHSGGYTF
TRBJ2-1 | NA | TRBV27 | 14 | TRBD1 | TGTGCCAGCAGTTTTAGGGGGCGCGGCAATGAGCAGTTCTTC | CASSFRGRGNEQFF
TRBJ2-5 | NA | TRBV7-2 | 13 | TRBD1 | TGTGCCAGCACCGGACAGGCGAGGGAGACCCAGTACTTC | CASTGQARETQYF
TRBJ1-1 | NA | TRBV6-5 | 13 | NA | TGTGCCAGCAGTCCCCGGCACAGCACTGAAGCTTTCTTT | CASSPRHSTEAFF
TRBJ2-3 | few | TRBV18 | 16 | TRBD2 | TGTGCCAGCTCACCACCAGGACTAGCGGGGTATGATACGCAGTATTTT | CASSPPGLAGYDTQYF
TRBJ1-2 | NA | TRBV4-1 | 12 | NA | TGCGCCAGCAGCTTAGCAGGGGATGGCTACACCTTC | CASSLAGDGYTF
TRBJ2-1 | NA | TRBV9 | 13 | TRBD2 | TGTGCCAGCAGCGGCGGACTAGTGCTCGAGCAGTTCTTC | CASSGGLVLEQFF
TRBJ2-2 | NA | TRBV6-5 | 15 | TRBD2 | TGTGCCAGCAGCAGGACTAGCGGGGGCCCCGGGGAGCTGTTTTTT | CASSRTSGGPGELFF
TRBJ1-2 | NA | TRBV7-9 | 14 | TRBD1 | TGTGCCAGCAACTCCTTCGACAGGGCGGGTTACTACACCTTC | CASNSFDRAGYYTF
TRBJ2-3 | few | TRBV19 | 14 | NA | TGTGCCAGTAGTACCTACAGGGTAGCAGATACGCAGTATTTT | CASSTYRVADTQYF
TRBJ2-6 | NA | TRBV30 | 17 | NA | TGTGCCTGGAGTGTCGGGGTCCCTTACTCTGGGGCCAACGTCCTGACTTTC | CAWSVGVPYSGANVLTF
TRBJ2-1 | NA | TRBV6-6 | 13 | NA | TGTGCCAGCAGAGAAAGCCGGGACAATCGGCAGTTCTTC | CASRESRDNRQFF
TRBJ1-5 | NA | TRBV6-5 | 15 | NA | TGTGCCAGCAGCGCCGGACAAGATAGCAATCAGCCCCAGCATTTT | CASSAGQDSNQPQHF
TRBJ2-7 | NA | TRBV9 | 17 | NA | TGTGCCAGCAGCGTGGACCCACAGGGAGCGACATCCTACGAGCAGTACTTC | CASSVDPQGATSYEQYF
TRBJ1-5 | NA | TRBV4-2 | 13 | NA | TGTGCCAGCAGCCAAGATAGGGGGTGGGATGTGCATTTT | CASSQDRGWDVHF
TRBJ1-5 | NA | TRBV6-5 | 14 | TRBD1 | TGTGCCAGCAGAAGGACAGGGGGCGTTCAGCCCCAGCATTTT | CASRRTGGVQPQHF
TRBJ2-7 | few | TRBV12-3/TRBV12-4 | 12 | NA | TGTGCCAGCAGTTTAACCGGCTACGAGCAGTACTTC | CASSLTGYEQYF
TRBJ1-4 | NA | TRBV19 | 16 | TRBD1 | TGTGCCAGTAGTTCAGGACCGGGACAGGAGACCGAAAAACTGTTTTTT | CASSSGPGQETEKLFF
TRBJ1-2 | NA | TRBV6-5 | 16 | TRBD1 | TGTGCCAGCAGTTACTCCCGGACAGGGGGTAACTATGGCTACACCTTC | CASSYSRTGGNYGYTF
TRBJ2-3 | few | TRBV11-3 | 14 | TRBD1 | TGTGCCAGCAGCTTCGGCGACAGGGAGAGTGGGCAGTATTTT | CASSFGDRESGQYF
TRBJ1-5 | NA | TRBV7-8 | 17 | TRBD1 | TGTGCCAGCAGCTTATGGGGCCCCCGGGACAGGGGACAGCCCCAGCATTTT | CASSLWGPRDRGQPQHF
TRBJ1-2 | few | TRBV4-3 | 13 | NA | TGCGCCAGCAGCCAAGACAGGGGTGGTGGCTACACCTTC | CASSQDRGGGYTF
TRBJ1-2 | NA | TRBV19 | 15 | TRBD1 | TGTGCCAGTAGTGTCGCCGGGACAGGGAACTATGGCTACACCTTC | CASSVAGTGNYGYTF
TRBJ2-6 | NA | TRBV10-2 | 14 | NA | TGCGCCAGCAAGGGGCGTGGGGGGGCCAACGTCCTGACTTTC | CASKGRGGANVLTF
TRBJ1-2 | NA | TRBV5-8 | 18 | TRBD1 | TGTGCCAGCAGCTTGGTAGGGACAGCCGTAACTACTTATCATGGCTACACCTTC | CASSLVGTAVTTYHGYTF
TRBJ1-2 | NA | TRBV24-1 | 13 | NA | TGTGCCACCAGTGAGGACACTAACTATGGCTACACCTTC | CATSEDTNYGYTF
TRBJ2-3 | NA | TRBV6-5 | 11 | NA | TGTGCCAGCAGTCGAGGCGATACGCAGTATTTT | CASSRGDTQYF
TRBJ2-5 | NA | TRBV28 | 16 | NA | TGTGCCAGCAGTTTGGGGCGGGGAGCCCTCCAAGAGACCCAGTACTTC | CASSLGRGALQETQYF
TRBJ2-1 | few | TRBV6-2/TRBV6-3 | 14 | NA | TGTGCCAGCAGTTGGGGGGACGGGGCGGATGAGCAGTTCTTC | CASSWGDGADEQFF
TRBJ2-7 | NA | TRBV18 | 15 | NA | TGTGCCAGCTCACCACCCCGGACAGACTCCTACGAGCAGTACTTC | CASSPPRTDSYEQYF
TRBJ1-2 | NA | TRBV4-2 | 17 | TRBD1 | TGTGCCAGCAGCGCTCGGGACAGGCCGAACGTAAAGTATGGCTACACCTTC | CASSARDRPNVKYGYTF
TRBJ2-1 | once | TRBV5-1 | 13 | NA | TGCGCCAGCAGCCTAGGACTTAACAATGAGCAGTTCTTC | CASSLGLNNEQFF
TRBJ1-6 | few | TRBV9 | 14 | TRBD1 | TGTGCCAGCAGTCTTCAGGGGGATAATTCACCCCTCCACTTT | CASSLQGDNSPLHF
TRBJ2-2 | NA | TRBV15 | 15 | NA | TGTGCCACCAGCAGAGCAGAGGTGAACACCGGGGAGCTGTTTTTT | CATSRAEVNTGELFF
TRBJ1-5 | NA | TRBV7-7 | 13 | NA | TGTGCCAGCAGCATCACACCTGATCAGCCCCAGCATTTT | CASSITPDQPQHF
TRBJ2-3 | NA | TRBV24-1 | 13 | NA | TGTGCCACCAGTGACCCCTTAGCAGATACGCAGTATTTT | CATSDPLADTQYF
TRBJ2-5 | NA | TRBV29-1 | 15 | NA | TGCAGCGTTGAAGATAACGGACGGGGGGCAGAGACCCAGTACTTC | CSVEDNGRGAETQYF
TRBJ2-3 | NA | TRBV5-1 | 16 | TRBD2 | TGCGCCAGCAGCCCCACTAGCGGGGGGTGGTCAGATACGCAGTATTTT | CASSPTSGGWSDTQYF
TRBJ1-1 | NA | TRBV19 | 11 | NA | TGTGCCAGTAGGTTTATCACTGAAGCTTTCTTT | CASRFITEAFF
TRBJ2-5 | NA | TRBV18 | 15 | TRBD1 | TGTGCCAGCTCCGCCGGGACAGCCGATTTGGAGACCCAGTACTTC | CASSAGTADLETQYF
TRBJ1-1 | NA | TRBV11-3 | 14 | NA | TGTGCCAGCACCGTGGACACTGTGAACACTGAAGCTTTCTTT | CASTVDTVNTEAFF
TRBJ2-7 | few | TRBV28 | 11 | NA | TGTGCCAGCGCAGGGTCCTACGAGCAGTACTTC | CASAGSYEQYF
TRBJ2-3 | NA | TRBV3-1/TRBV3-2 | 15 | TRBD1 | TGTGCCAGCAGCCTTACCGGGACAGCTCTTAATACGCAGTATTTT | CASSLTGTALNTQYF
TRBJ2-3 | NA | TRBV5-1 | 15 | TRBD1 | TGCGCCAGCAGCTTGACAGGGGGCGCGACAGATACGCAGTATTTT | CASSLTGGATDTQYF
TRBJ1-4 | once | TRBV11-3 | 17 | TRBD1 | TGTGCCAGCAGCTTGCGACAGGGCAGAGCAACTAATGAAAAACTGTTTTTT | CASSLRQGRATNEKLFF
TRBJ1-1 | NA | TRBV6-5 | 15 | NA | TGTGCCAGCAGGGCCTGGGCAGGGCCTGGGGCTGAAGCTTTCTTT | CASRAWAGPGAEAFF
TRBJ1-5 | NA | TRBV7-8 | 14 | NA | TGTGCCAGCAGCTTTTCCGTTAGCAATCAGCCCCAGCATTTT | CASSFSVSNQPQHF